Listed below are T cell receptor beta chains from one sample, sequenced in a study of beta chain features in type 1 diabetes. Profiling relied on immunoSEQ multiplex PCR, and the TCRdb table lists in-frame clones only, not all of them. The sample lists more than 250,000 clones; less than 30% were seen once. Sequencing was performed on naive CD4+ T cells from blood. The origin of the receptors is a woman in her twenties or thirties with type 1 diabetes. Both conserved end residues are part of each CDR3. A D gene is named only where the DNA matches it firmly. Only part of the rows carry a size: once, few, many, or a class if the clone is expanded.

TGTGCCAGCAGCTTAAGGACTAGCGGGATCCGAGCAGATACGCAGTATTTT,CASSLRTSGIRADTQYF,TRBV7-3,.,TRBJ2-3,TRBD2
TGTGCCAGCTCATTGGGACTAAACTACGAGCAGTACTTC,CASSLGLNYEQYF,TRBV18,.,TRBJ2-7,TRBD2
TGTGCCAGCAGCTCTCTCAAACAGCAGACTAATGAAAAACTGTTTTTT,CASSSLKQQTNEKLFF,TRBV11-2,few,TRBJ1-4,.
TGCGCCAGCAGCCAAGCTCTGGGAGGCGCGCCCCAGCATTTT,CASSQALGGAPQHF,TRBV4-1,.,TRBJ1-5,.
TGTGCCTGGAGTGTACCGGGAAACATTCAGTACTTC,CAWSVPGNIQYF,TRBV30,.,TRBJ2-4,.
TGTGCCAGCAGCCCGGTCTCAGGCCAAGCGACCCAGTACTTC,CASSPVSGQATQYF,TRBV5-4,.,TRBJ2-5,.
TGTGCCACCAGCGAAGGGGTGGCCTCTGGGGCCAACGTCCTGACTTTC,CATSEGVASGANVLTF,TRBV15,.,TRBJ2-6,.
TGCAGCGTTTTGGAGGGCCCCGAGACCCAGTACTTC,CSVLEGPETQYF,TRBV29-1,few,TRBJ2-5,.
TGTGCCAGCAGCGCGACAGGACAGAACACTGAAGCTTTCTTT,CASSATGQNTEAFF,TRBV9,.,TRBJ1-1,.
TGTGCCTGGAGTGTAGCCACCGGGGAGCTGTTTTTT,CAWSVATGELFF,TRBV30,.,TRBJ2-2,.
TGTGCCAGCTCAACAGGGGTAGTGGGGGGCTACACCTTC,CASSTGVVGGYTF,TRBV2,few,TRBJ1-2,TRBD1
TGTGCCAGCAGCGTAGCCCCCGCAGGGGGCGTTCAAGCTGGGGCCAACGTCCTGACTTTC,CASSVAPAGGVQAGANVLTF,TRBV9,.,TRBJ2-6,TRBD1
TGTGCCACCAGCAGAGGGAGGACTGACGGTTCTGATACGCAGTATTTT,CATSRGRTDGSDTQYF,TRBV15,few,TRBJ2-3,.
TGTGCCTGGAGTACAGGGAACTATGGCTACACCTTC,CAWSTGNYGYTF,TRBV30,few,TRBJ1-2,.
TGTGCCAGCAGCCCCGGACAGTTAGAAGGCTACACCTTC,CASSPGQLEGYTF,TRBV28,.,TRBJ1-2,.
TGTGCCAGCAGCTTTAAAGGGGTATCAGGCGGCACAGATACGCAGTATTTT,CASSFKGVSGGTDTQYF,TRBV13,.,TRBJ2-3,.
TGTGCCAGCTCACCATTTCAGGAGGAGCTTGAAGCTTTCTTT,CASSPFQEELEAFF,TRBV18,.,TRBJ1-1,.